These T cell receptor beta chains were read from a single sample in a study of vaccination and CD4 T cells after COVID-19. TCRdb reanalysed the PCR reads using MiXCR and keeps one entry per CDR3 protein. The sample lists about 15,000 distinct CDR3 sequences, approximately 73% seen once, with roughly 9.8% in the top ten. Antigens for these TCRs are unknown. Sample: CD4+ T cells from blood, cultured in vitro. These receptors were taken from a human donor who had recovered from COVID-19. CDR3s include the opening cysteine and the closing phenylalanine or tryptophan. D genes are given only for firm matches. Clone size is shown for a subset of rows, as once, few, many or a class of expanded clone.

abundance: few; len: 15; d_gene: .; j_gene: TRBJ1-5; v_gene: TRBV6-1; CDR3nt: TGTGCCAGCACCCTTACAGGTTATAGCAATCAGCCCCAGCATTTT; CDR3aa: CASTLTGYSNQPQHF
abundance: few; len: 17; d_gene: .; j_gene: TRBJ1-3; v_gene: TRBV15; CDR3nt: TGTGCCACCAGCAGAGAAGGCACACGGGCCTCTGGAAACACCATATATTTT; CDR3aa: CATSREGTRASGNTIYF
abundance: few; len: 15; d_gene: .; j_gene: TRBJ2-3; v_gene: TRBV21-1; CDR3nt: TGTGCCAGCAGCAAAGGTAAGGGGACTCAAGATACGCAGTATTTT; CDR3aa: CASSKGKGTQDTQYF
abundance: .; len: 15; d_gene: TRBD1; j_gene: TRBJ1-6; v_gene: TRBV2; CDR3nt: TGTGCCAGCAGTGGCAGAGTCAGGGGGAATTCACCCCTCCACTTT; CDR3aa: CASSGRVRGNSPLHF
abundance: .; len: 16; d_gene: TRBD2; j_gene: TRBJ2-5; v_gene: TRBV18; CDR3nt: TGTGCCAGCTCACAGACTAGCGGGAGCCCCGGGGAGACCCAGTACTTC; CDR3aa: CASSQTSGSPGETQYF
abundance: .; len: 15; d_gene: .; j_gene: TRBJ2-7; v_gene: TRBV15; CDR3nt: TGTGCCACCAGCAGGGGACCTCTCGGCTCCTACGAGCAGTACTTC; CDR3aa: CATSRGPLGSYEQYF
abundance: few; len: 13; d_gene: .; j_gene: TRBJ2-2; v_gene: TRBV15; CDR3nt: TGTGCCAGCGCGGACCCGAACACCGGGGAGCTGTTTTTT; CDR3aa: CASADPNTGELFF
abundance: .; len: 14; d_gene: .; j_gene: TRBJ1-2; v_gene: TRBV2; CDR3nt: TGTGCCAGCATGGCGGGGCGAGCTAACTATGGCTACACCTTC; CDR3aa: CASMAGRANYGYTF
abundance: .; len: 15; d_gene: TRBD2; j_gene: TRBJ2-2; v_gene: TRBV28; CDR3nt: TGTGCCAGCAGTTTCGCGGGAGTTAGGACCGGGGAGCTGTTTTTT; CDR3aa: CASSFAGVRTGELFF
abundance: few; len: 14; d_gene: .; j_gene: TRBJ1-2; v_gene: TRBV27; CDR3nt: TGTGCCAGCCGGTCGGTAGGGGAGAACTATGGCTACACCTTC; CDR3aa: CASRSVGENYGYTF
abundance: .; len: 13; d_gene: .; j_gene: TRBJ2-2; v_gene: TRBV6-2/TRBV6-3; CDR3nt: TGTGCCAGCAGTTGGGGGAACACCGGGGAGCTGTTTTTT; CDR3aa: CASSWGNTGELFF
abundance: .; len: 16; d_gene: .; j_gene: TRBJ2-3; v_gene: TRBV14; CDR3nt: TGTGCCAGCAGCCACCGAAGTTTGTTGGGGACAGATACGCAGTATTTT; CDR3aa: CASSHRSLLGTDTQYF
abundance: .; len: 11; d_gene: .; j_gene: TRBJ2-7; v_gene: TRBV6-1; CDR3nt: TGTGCCAGCAGGATCTGGAGCGAGCAGTACTTC; CDR3aa: CASRIWSEQYF
abundance: .; len: 14; d_gene: .; j_gene: TRBJ1-5; v_gene: TRBV11-2; CDR3nt: TGTGCCAGCAGCCCCCGTGGGGGGCAACAGCCCCAGCATTTT; CDR3aa: CASSPRGGQQPQHF
abundance: .; len: 12; d_gene: .; j_gene: TRBJ2-7; v_gene: TRBV7-2; CDR3nt: TGTGCCAGCAGCTTAGCCCGAGATCCGCAGTACTTC; CDR3aa: CASSLARDPQYF
abundance: .; len: 13; d_gene: TRBD1; j_gene: TRBJ1-1; v_gene: TRBV2; CDR3nt: TGTGCCAGCCAGGGACAGCTGAACACTGAAGCTTTCTTT; CDR3aa: CASQGQLNTEAFF
abundance: few; len: 15; d_gene: .; j_gene: TRBJ2-2; v_gene: TRBV7-2; CDR3nt: TGTGCCAGCAGCTTGACGGCAGCGAACACCGGGGAGCTGTTTTTT; CDR3aa: CASSLTAANTGELFF
abundance: few; len: 15; d_gene: .; j_gene: TRBJ1-2; v_gene: TRBV5-6; CDR3nt: TGTGCCAGCAGCTTGGCGCAGGTTAGAGGTTATGGCTACACCTTC; CDR3aa: CASSLAQVRGYGYTF
abundance: once; len: 15; d_gene: TRBD1; j_gene: TRBJ1-5; v_gene: TRBV30; CDR3nt: TGTGCCTGGAGCAGGACAGGGTCGCGAATCCAGCCCCAGCATTTT; CDR3aa: CAWSRTGSRIQPQHF
abundance: .; len: 11; d_gene: .; j_gene: TRBJ2-5; v_gene: TRBV20-1; CDR3nt: TGCAGTGCTAGGCTAGGAGAGACCCAGTACTTC; CDR3aa: CSARLGETQYF
abundance: .; len: 16; d_gene: TRBD1; j_gene: TRBJ1-3; v_gene: TRBV6-1; CDR3nt: TGTGCCAGCAGAAATGCCGTGACAGGGGCTGGAAACACCATATATTTT; CDR3aa: CASRNAVTGAGNTIYF
abundance: .; len: 11; d_gene: TRBD2; j_gene: TRBJ2-7; v_gene: TRBV28; CDR3nt: TGTGCCAGCAGCTCCGGGCTAGCGGCCCTCTTC; CDR3aa: CASSSGLAALF
abundance: .; len: 16; d_gene: TRBD1; j_gene: TRBJ1-5; v_gene: TRBV28; CDR3nt: TGTGCCAGCAAGGTCGTAGGACAGGGGGGCAATCAGCCCCAGCATTTT; CDR3aa: CASKVVGQGGNQPQHF
abundance: .; len: 15; d_gene: TRBD1; j_gene: TRBJ1-4; v_gene: TRBV5-1; CDR3nt: TGCGCCAAAGACAGGGGGCGGCGGTGGAGTGAAAAACTGTTTTTT; CDR3aa: CAKDRGRRWSEKLFF
abundance: .; len: 14; d_gene: .; j_gene: TRBJ1-1; v_gene: TRBV7-2; CDR3nt: TGTGCCAGCAGCTGGACGAAAGAGAACACTGAAGCTTTCTTT; CDR3aa: CASSWTKENTEAFF
abundance: .; len: 15; d_gene: TRBD1; j_gene: TRBJ2-1; v_gene: TRBV2; CDR3nt: TGTGCCAGCAGGACGAGGGACAGGGTGGCCAATGAGCAGTTCTTC; CDR3aa: CASRTRDRVANEQFF
abundance: .; len: 15; d_gene: .; j_gene: TRBJ1-2; v_gene: TRBV20-1; CDR3nt: TGCAGTGCCCCCCCCCGGAGCCAATGGGACTATGGCTACACCTTC; CDR3aa: CSAPPRSQWDYGYTF